What follows are 28 T cell receptor beta chains derived from one specimen sequenced in a study of blood T cell repertoires in COVID-19. Data came from immunoSEQ multiplex PCR; TCRdb stores just in-frame clones and leaves some out. The data hold a few hundred thousand clones, with over 75% observed a single time. The sample was peripheral blood. All receptors derive from a woman aged 45-60 years who had recovered from COVID-19.

The chain recombines TRBV5-6 with TRBJ2-5; TRBD2 matches at 10 bases. This CDR3 contains 16 residues. V trimming: 2 bases; J trimming: 0 bases; junction bases outside the gene matches: 4. Germline V gene data show CDR1 as SGHDT and CDR2 as YYEEEE. CDR3 amino acids: CASSFGTSEYQETQYF. For the CDR3, the DNA is TGTGCCAGCAGCTTTGGGACTAGCGAATACCAAGAGACCCAGTACTTC.

This chain links TRBV5-1 with TRBJ2-5; 8 nucleotides match TRBD2. Germline V gene sequence: CDR1 SGHRS, CDR2 YFSETQ. V lost 4 bases and J lost 1; bases outside the gene matches: 3. The CDR3 runs 14 residues. In DNA, the CDR3 is TGCGCCAGCAGCCTAGGGACTAGCCAAGAGACCCAGTACTTC. This translates into CASSLGTSQETQYF.

The rearrangement links TRBV30 to TRBJ2-3, with 8 bases fitting TRBD1. Germline CDR1 is GTSNPN and CDR2 is SVGIG (reference sequence). The CDR3 is 14 amino acids. With V trimmed by 1 base and J by 6 bases, 6 bases remained unmatched. CDR3 DNA sequence: TGTGCCTGGAGTGGACAGGGGCGGCCGGATACGCAGTATTTT. The encoded protein is CAWSGQGRPDTQYF.

In regard to this clone: Other DNA sequences in this sample translate to the same CDR3. The J gene is TRBJ1-1, the V gene TRBV29-1, with unresolved D. The CDR3 is 10 residues long. CDR1 and CDR2 (germline): SQVTM, ANQGSEA. Trimming removed 4 bases at V and 4 bases at J, with 4 bases between. CDR3 in DNA: TGCAGCGTTGTGCGCACTGAAGCTTTCTTT. Protein: CSVVRTEAFF.

V is TRBV5-4 and J is TRBJ1-2, with 10 bases matching TRBD1. V dropped 4 bases and J dropped 7; count of bases not matched to a gene: 7. The CDR3 extends over 14 amino acids. Germline V gene data show CDR1 as SGHNT and CDR2 as YYREEE (reference sequence). CDR3 sequence: CASSRRQGASGYTF. In DNA, the CDR3 is TGTGCCAGCAGCAGACGACAGGGGGCATCTGGCTACACCTTC.

This rearrangement joins TRBV7-9 to TRBJ2-2; 10 positions match TRBD1. The CDR3 sequence is 16 residues long. Germline V gene lookup returns CDR1 SEHNR and CDR2 FQNEAQ (reference sequence). The ends lost 1 base at V and 7 bases at J; junction bases unmatched: 6. In DNA form, the CDR3 reads TGTGCCAGCAGCTTAGGACAGGGGGCGTCTAACGGGGAGCTGTTTTTT. Protein product: CASSLGQGASNGELFF.

The chain has TRBV28 and TRBJ1-2; no reliable D call. The CDR3 covers 17 residues. From germline, CDR1 is MDHEN and CDR2 SYDVKM. Trimming stripped 4 bases from V and 7 bases from J, with 25 bases between. This CDR3 reads CASSSSLSGRKGGGYTF. The CDR3 nucleotides read TGTGCCAGCAGTTCGTCTCTCTCCGGGCGAAAGGGAGGTGGCTACACCTTC.

The V gene is TRBV27, the J gene TRBJ2-7; D perhaps matches TRBD1 (6 bases). The CDR3 sequence is 14 residues long. Germline lookup yields CDR1 MNHEY and CDR2 SMNVEV (reference sequence). The V and J ends lost 3 bases and 3 bases respectively, with 12 bases between them. CDR3 bases: TGTGCCAGCAGTTTTTCTGGGGGCAGCTACGAGCAGTACTTC. Translation: CASSFSGGSYEQYF.

This chain links TRBV21-1 with TRBJ1-1. TRBV21-1 is termed a pseudogene. This CDR3 is 14 amino acids long. The CDR3 DNA follows: TGTGCCAGCAGCAAGCTGGGGAGTCGGGTTGAAGCTTTCTTT. Translated: CASSKLGSRVEAFF.

The J gene is TRBJ1-1, the V gene TRBV10-1; 7 positions match TRBD1. Per the germline V gene, CDR1 is WNHNN and CDR2 is SYGVQD (reference sequence). The CDR3 contains 13 residues. The ends lost 4 bases at V and 5 bases at J; junction bases unmatched: 4. Here the CDR3 DNA reads TGCGCCAGCAGTGTCAGGGGGAGGACTGAAGCTTTCTTT. This codes for CASSVRGRTEAFF.

The gene calls are TRBV10-3 and TRBJ1-2; TRBD1 might be the D (6 bases). This CDR3 is 16 amino acids long. Deletions cut 2 bases from V and 0 bases from J, with 13 bases between. CDR1 ENHRY and CDR2 SYGVKD come from the germline V gene. CDR3 DNA sequence: TGTGCCATCAGTGAGCACCGGACAGCCGCTAACTATGGCTACACCTTC. Translating it yields CAISEHRTAANYGYTF.

The chain links TRBV4-2 to TRBJ1-1; D may be TRBD1 (5 bases). Trimming shortened V by 3 bases and J by 9 bases, and 20 bases separated the two germline ends. The CDR3 spans 15 residues. Germline V gene data show CDR1 as LGHNA and CDR2 as YNFKEQ. In nucleotides, the CDR3 is TGTGCCAGCAGCCAGCCAAGGATCGACAGTTCCCAAGCTTTCTTT. This codes for CASSQPRIDSSQAFF.

V is TRBV6-6 and J is TRBJ1-2; a possible D gene is TRBD1 (5 bases). V was clipped by 7 bases and J by 8 bases, with 26 bases between them. Germline V gives CDR1 MNHNY, CDR2 SVGAGI (reference sequence). This CDR3 spans 16 amino acids. The CDR3 DNA reads TGTGCCAGCAAGAGGATGAGTGCGGGACCCAGTGAGGGCTACACCTTC. Its translation: CASKRMSAGPSEGYTF.

As regards this clone: An end of the junction differs from the germline gene, which may be a read error. The gene calls are TRBV6-1 and TRBJ1-1; D unclear. The CDR3 is 12 residues long. Germline lookup yields CDR1 MNHNS and CDR2 SASEGT. DNA of the CDR3: TGTGCCAGCAGCGAAGTCATTCCTGAAGCTTTCTTT. The encoded protein is CASSEVIPEAFF.

The chain joins TRBV7-2 to TRBJ2-3; 12 bases agree with TRBD1. Per germline, CDR1 SGHTA and CDR2 FQGNSA. The CDR3 is made up of 17 amino acids. V lost 5 bases, J lost 6 bases, and 12 bases stayed unmatched. CDR3: CASSTPSGTGGRDTQYF. In DNA, the CDR3 is TGTGCCAGCAGCACTCCTTCCGGGACAGGGGGCAGGGATACGCAGTATTTT.

The chain has TRBV5-1 and TRBJ1-2, with 9 bases aligning to TRBD1. Germline trimming cut 4 bases from V and 2 bases from J; bases unmatched to any gene: 9. Germline CDR1 and CDR2: SGHRS and YFSETQ. This CDR3 region has 16 residues. As DNA, the CDR3 is TGCGCCAGCAGCCATTCCCGGGGACAGGGCAACTATGGCTACACCTTC. This translates into CASSHSRGQGNYGYTF.

The rearrangement joins TRBV28 to TRBJ1-1; D perhaps matches TRBD1 (6 bases). This CDR3 has 12 amino acids. Germline assignment: CDR1 MDHEN and CDR2 SYDVKM. V gave up 9 bases and J gave up 1 base, with 9 bases separating them. CDR3 sequence reads: CASLTGNTEAFF. As DNA, the CDR3 is TGTGCCAGTTTGACAGGGAACACTGAAGCTTTCTTT.

The chain joins TRBV28 to TRBJ2-7, with 9 bases fitting TRBD2. Trimming took 6 bases from V and 2 from J; bases not matched to a gene: 2. This CDR3 region has 13 residues. Germline CDR1 and CDR2: MDHEN and SYDVKM. CDR3 DNA: TGTGCCAGCAGGAGCGGGGGGACCTACGAGCAGTACTTC. Amino acids: CASRSGGTYEQYF.

The chain joins TRBV10-3 to TRBJ1-1; 11 bases map to TRBD1. The V and J ends lost 3 bases and 2 bases, in that order; junction bases with no gene match: 5. CDR3 size: 16 residues. CDR1 is ENHRY, CDR2 SYGVKD, per germline. The CDR3 bases are TGTGCCATCAGTGAAGGGACAGGGGGAGGCAACACTGAAGCTTTCTTT. Translation: CAISEGTGGGNTEAFF.

J is TRBJ2-1 and V is TRBV5-4; 13 nucleotides match TRBD2. The V segment lost 4 bases and the J segment 4 bases; nucleotides outside the gene matches: 11. Germline CDR1 and CDR2: SGHNT and YYREEE (reference sequence). The CDR3 contains 18 residues. The CDR3 here is CASSRGTSGVTLYNEQFF. The CDR3, as DNA: TGTGCCAGCAGCCGGGGGACTAGCGGGGTGACCCTTTACAATGAGCAGTTCTTC.

In this sample, this clone turned up once. The rearrangement links TRBV19 to TRBJ2-7, with 8 bases lining up with TRBD1. Per the germline V gene, CDR1 is LNHDA and CDR2 is SQIVND (reference sequence). The CDR3 totals 14 residues. V lost 3 bases and J lost 6; bases outside the gene matches: 7. This chain's CDR3 is CASSITQGVGEQYF. DNA for the CDR3: TGTGCCAGTAGTATTACACAGGGGGTCGGCGAGCAGTACTTC. Full variable domain (missing parts from reference TRBV19 and TRBJ2-7): DGGITQSPKYLFRKEGQNVTLSCEQNLNHDAMYWYRQDPGQGLRLIYYSQIVNDFQKGDIAEGYSVSREKKESFPLTVTSAQKNPTAFYLCASSITQGVGEQYFGPGTRLTVT.

The chain links TRBV27 to TRBJ2-7; 10 nucleotides agree with TRBD2. Germline-derived CDR1 and CDR2 are MNHEY and SMNVEV (reference sequence). The V segment lost 5 bases and the J segment 1 base; nucleotides outside the gene matches: 2. CDR3 length: 14 residues. The CDR3 DNA follows: TGTGCCAGCAGTATTAGCGGGGGGTCCTACGAGCAGTACTTC. Protein sequence: CASSISGGSYEQYF.

The rearrangement joins TRBV5-1 to TRBJ2-2, with 8 bases matching TRBD1. In germline, CDR1 is SGHRS, CDR2 YFSETQ. Trimming took 3 bases from V and 0 from J; bases not matched to a gene: 7. The CDR3 extends over 17 amino acids. The CDR3 nucleotides read TGCGCCAGCAGCTGGTCAGGGGGCGCCGCGAACACCGGGGAGCTGTTTTTT. Its protein is CASSWSGGAANTGELFF.

This chain joins TRBV3-1 (or the pseudogene TRBV3-2) and TRBJ1-5; D might be TRBD1 (5 bases). Trimming removed 4 bases from V and 4 bases from J, with 8 bases in between. From germline, CDR1 is LGHDT and CDR2 YNNKEL (reference sequence). This CDR3 has 13 amino acids. The CDR3 region is CASSPTVNQPQHF. The CDR3 DNA is TGTGCCAGCAGCCCGACAGTTAATCAGCCCCAGCATTTT.

V and J are TRBV6-6 and TRBJ2-7, with D uncertain. Germline values: CDR1 MNHNY, CDR2 SVGAGI (reference sequence). This CDR3 contains 12 residues. Trimming took 7 bases from V and 4 from J, leaving 11 bases between them. The CDR3 DNA reads TGTGCCAGCACCGAACCTATATACGAGCAGTACTTC. Its protein product is CASTEPIYEQYF.

The table lists this clone with a count of one. This chain links TRBV6-5 with TRBJ2-3; 8 positions match TRBD2. This CDR3 has 15 amino acids. Germline loops: CDR1 MNHEY, CDR2 SVGAGI. V shed 6 bases, J shed 5 bases, and the junction held 10 bases outside the gene matches. This CDR3 reads CASSVIAGPRDTQYF. CDR3 nucleotide sequence: TGTGCCAGCAGCGTTATAGCGGGGCCCAGAGATACGCAGTATTTT.

Turning to this clone: This CDR3 is also generated by other DNA sequences in the sample. CDR3 coding DNA: TGTGCCAGCAGTTCAGCGGGAGGGCCCACAGATACGCAGTATTTT. This encodes CASSSAGGPTDTQYF. This rearrangement joins TRBV28 to TRBJ2-3, with TRBD2 matching 10 bases. The V gene end was trimmed by 4 bases and the J gene end by 2 bases; junction bases not matched to a gene: 3. The length of the CDR3 is 15 residues. Germline values: CDR1 MDHEN, CDR2 SYDVKM.

This clone was seen only once. CDR3: CAWRRQGGTEAFF. DNA of the CDR3: TGTGCCTGGAGGAGGCAGGGCGGCACTGAAGCTTTCTTT. This rearrangement joins TRBV30 to TRBJ1-1, with D perhaps TRBD1 (5 bases). CDR1 GTSNPN and CDR2 SVGIG come from the germline V gene (reference sequence). Trimming removed 3 bases from V and 4 bases from J, with 12 bases in between. This CDR3 is built from 13 residues.